Sequencing of this TCR beta chain was carried out in a study of blood T cell repertoires in COVID-19. Trimming took off 0 bases at V and 0 bases at J, with 8 bases between the two ends. The CDR3 consists of 16 residues. In germline, CDR1 is SGHDN, CDR2 FVKESK. TCRdb's table, derived via immunoSEQ multiplex PCR, lists solely in-frame clones and lacks some. Of about 150,000 clones listed, around 81% are singletons. The receptor comes from a woman in her 40s with active or convalescent COVID-19. Sequenced input: peripheral blood. The chain has TRBV14 and TRBJ1-4; D perhaps matches TRBD1 (5 bases). CDR3 in amino acids: CASSQDWGATNEKLFF. The CDR3 DNA is TGTGCCAGCAGCCAAGATTGGGGGGCAACTAATGAAAAACTGTTTTTT.